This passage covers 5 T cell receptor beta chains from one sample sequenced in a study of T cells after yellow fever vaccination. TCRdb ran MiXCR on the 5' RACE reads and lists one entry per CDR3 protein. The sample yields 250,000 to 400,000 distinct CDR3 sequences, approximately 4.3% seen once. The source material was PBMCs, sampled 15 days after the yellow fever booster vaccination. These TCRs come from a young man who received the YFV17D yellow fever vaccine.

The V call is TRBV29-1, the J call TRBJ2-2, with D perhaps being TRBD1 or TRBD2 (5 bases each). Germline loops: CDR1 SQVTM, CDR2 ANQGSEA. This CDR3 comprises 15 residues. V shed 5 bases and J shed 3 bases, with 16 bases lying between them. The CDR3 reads CSVWKDGAYTGELFF. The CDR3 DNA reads TGCAGCGTTTGGAAGGACGGGGCGTACACCGGGGAGCTGTTTTTT.

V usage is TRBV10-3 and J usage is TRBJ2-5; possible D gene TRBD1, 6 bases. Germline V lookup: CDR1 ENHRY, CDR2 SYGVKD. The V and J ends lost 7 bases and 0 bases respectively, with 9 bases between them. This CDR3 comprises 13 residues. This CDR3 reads CAIKGDNQETQYF. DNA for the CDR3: TGTGCCATCAAAGGGGACAACCAAGAGACCCAGTACTTC.

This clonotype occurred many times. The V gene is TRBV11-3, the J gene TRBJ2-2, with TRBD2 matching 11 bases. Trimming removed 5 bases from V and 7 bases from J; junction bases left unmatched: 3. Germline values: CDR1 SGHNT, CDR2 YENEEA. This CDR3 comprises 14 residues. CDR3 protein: CASSGGLADGELFF. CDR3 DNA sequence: TGTGCCAGCAGCGGGGGACTAGCGGACGGGGAGCTGTTTTTT.

The CDR3 DNA is TGCGCCAGCAGCCGGACAGGGGGCAGGAATGAGCAGTTCTTC. Translating it yields CASSRTGGRNEQFF. The genes are TRBV5-1 and TRBJ2-1, with TRBD1 matching over 11 bases. The CDR3 runs 14 residues. Trimming took 4 bases from V and 7 from J; bases not matched to a gene: 4. The V gene's germline CDR1 is SGHRS and CDR2 YFSETQ.

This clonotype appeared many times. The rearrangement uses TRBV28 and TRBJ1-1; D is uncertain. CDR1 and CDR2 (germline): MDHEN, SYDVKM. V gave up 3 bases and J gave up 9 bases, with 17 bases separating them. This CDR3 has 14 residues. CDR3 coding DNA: TGTGCCAGCAGTTTGATTGAGAGCGTTTCGCAAGCTTTCTTT. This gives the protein CASSLIESVSQAFF.